This T cell receptor beta chain appears in the sequencing data of a study of T cells in Graves' hyperthyroidism and ophthalmopathy. Study-level background: Before any treatment, at initial diagnosis, peripheral blood was collected.

Overall study results and limits: Blood samples included most of the expanded thyroid clonotypes exceeding 0.001. Ophthalmopathy was model-predicted a median roughly 6.2 months pre-onset.

V dropped 4 bases and J dropped 8 bases, with 13 bases sitting between them. Germline values: CDR1 SGHRS, CDR2 YFSETQ. The CDR3 loop spans 13 amino acids. Researchers took RNA transcripts and amplified the TCR beta CDR3 regions from them. HTBI primers drove first-round RT-PCR of the TCR CDR3. TCRdb passed the multiplex PCR reads through MiXCR, listing each CDR3 protein once. This sample yields approximately 600,000 distinct CDR3 sequences, of which less than 25% are seen a single time; around a third belongs to the top ten. As to this clonotype: As yet, its antigen is unknown.

Material for sequencing was blood. The chain carries TRBV5-1 and TRBJ2-4; tentatively, D is TRBD2 (5 bases). This clonotype originated in a man aged 30 to 45 with Graves' ophthalmopathy. Written as DNA, the CDR3 is TGCGCCAGCAGCGGAGACAACGGGGACATTCAGTACTTC. Translating it yields CASSGDNGDIQYF.